This T cell receptor (beta chain) was identified during a study of CD8+CD57+ T cells in acquired aplastic anemia. Study details: DNA per sorted CD4+ or CD8+ sample ranged about 0.18 to 30 ug, averaging roughly 3.2 ug. Healthy donors had, on average, about 10.8 million reads for their CD4+ cells. General study points: A significant difference in CD8+ Simpson's diversity between patients and controls was not found. Patients and controls shared 25 to 35 CD8+ CDR3 sequences, highly expressed in patients.

Worth noting for this clonotype: Its specificity is unknown.

For CDR3 and TCR beta VDJ profiling, genomic DNA was the template used. TCRdb ran MiXCR on the reads and lists one entry per CDR3 protein. The table has 50,000 to 65,000 distinct CDR3 sequences, under 55% seen once. Germline CDR1 and CDR2: SGHRS and YFSETQ. V gave up 1 base and J gave up 12 bases, with 13 bases separating them. The CDR3 length is 12 residues. The gene calls are TRBV5-1 and TRBJ1-2; D unclear. Material: sorted CD4+, CD8+, or CD8+CD57+ T cells (not recorded which) from PBMCs. This receptor was obtained from a human donor in good health, serving as a control. The DNA for the CDR3 is TGCGCCAGCAGCTTGATCGGAGAGGGAAACACCTTC. This gives the protein CASSLIGEGNTF.